The 5 T cell receptor beta chains below were found in one sample sequenced in a study of blood T cell repertoires in COVID-19. TCRdb's table, derived via immunoSEQ multiplex PCR, lists solely in-frame clones and lacks some. The sample yields approximately 340,000 clones, around four fifths seen once. The sample taken for sequencing was peripheral blood. Every receptor here comes from a man aged 25-40 years with active or convalescent COVID-19.

The rearrangement joins TRBV4-2 to TRBJ1-2, with D tentatively TRBD1 (5 bases). The CDR3 covers 14 residues. Germline values: CDR1 LGHNA, CDR2 YNFKEQ. Deletions cut 0 bases from V and 4 bases from J, with 9 bases between. The CDR3 spells CASSQDREGYGYTF. The CDR3 bases are TGTGCCAGCAGCCAAGACAGGGAAGGCTATGGCTACACCTTC.

This chain connects TRBV7-9 to TRBJ1-5; D not certain. V shed 5 bases and J shed 8 bases, with 10 bases lying between them. Germline V gene lookup returns CDR1 SEHNR and CDR2 FQNEAQ (reference sequence). The CDR3 spans 12 residues. For the CDR3, the DNA is TGTGCCAGCAGCCCCACGGGTGAGCCCCAGCATTTT. It encodes CASSPTGEPQHF.

The chain employs TRBV10-3 and TRBJ1-4; D not resolved. V shed 0 bases and J shed 4 bases, with 12 bases lying between them. Germline CDR1 reads ENHRY; CDR2 reads SYGVKD. The CDR3 extends over 16 amino acids. For the CDR3, the DNA is TGTGCCATCAGTGAGTCGACCGGCGGAGTTAATGAAAAACTGTTTTTT. Translated: CAISESTGGVNEKLFF.

The chain has TRBV24-1 and TRBJ2-1; 8 nucleotides align to TRBD2. V trimming: 6 bases; J trimming: 6 bases; junction bases outside the gene matches: 6. This CDR3 region has 14 residues. The V gene's germline CDR1 is KGHDR and CDR2 SFDVKD. Here the CDR3 reads CATSPAGVANEQFF. CDR3 coding DNA: TGTGCCACCAGTCCAGCGGGAGTGGCCAATGAGCAGTTCTTC.

The V call is TRBV18, the J call TRBJ1-2; 8 nucleotides match TRBD1. Germline assignment: CDR1 KGHSH and CDR2 LQKENI. The CDR3 runs to 15 residues. Germline trimming cut 3 bases from V and 5 bases from J; bases unmatched to any gene: 8. This chain's CDR3 is CASSPSGQETYGYTF. The CDR3 region has the DNA TGTGCCAGCTCACCGTCGGGACAGGAGACTTATGGCTACACCTTC.